This T cell receptor (beta chain) was sequenced during a study of blood T cell repertoires in COVID-19. Background on the study: Researchers got acute and convalescent COVID-19 samples from the United States, Italy and Spain. From T cells, B-cell-depleted T cells, or PBMCs came the material, which was cDNA or gDNA.

The cohort comprised adults aged about 18 to 90 years residing in under 30 US areas. Clinical history as reported by participants underpinned cohort assignment. Measured with immunoSEQ multiplex PCR; TCRdb has only the in-frame clones, and not every one. The sample consists of 400,000 to 550,000 clones, roughly 85% of them appearing once. V lost 7 bases and J lost 3, with 12 bases in between. The CDR3 runs to 14 residues. Germline CDR1 is LNHDA and CDR2 is SQIVND (reference sequence). The receptor's source is a woman aged 18-35 years with acute COVID-19. The sample taken for sequencing was PBMCs or T cells enriched from blood (not recorded which). The chain couples TRBV19 to TRBJ1-4, with D unclear. This CDR3 reads CASKRWGANEKLFF. The CDR3 coding sequence is TGTGCCAGTAAAAGGTGGGGAGCTAATGAAAAACTGTTTTTT.